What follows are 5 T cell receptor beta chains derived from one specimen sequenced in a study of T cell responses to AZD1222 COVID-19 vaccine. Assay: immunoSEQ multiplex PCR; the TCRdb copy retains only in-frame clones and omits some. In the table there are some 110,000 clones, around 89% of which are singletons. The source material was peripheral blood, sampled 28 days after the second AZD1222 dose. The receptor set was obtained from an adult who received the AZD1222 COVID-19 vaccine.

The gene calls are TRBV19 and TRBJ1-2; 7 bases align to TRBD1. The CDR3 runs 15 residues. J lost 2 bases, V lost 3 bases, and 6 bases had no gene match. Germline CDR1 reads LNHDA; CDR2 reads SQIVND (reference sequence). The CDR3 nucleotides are TGTGCCAGTAGTATGCACGGAGGGGGCAACTATGGCTACACCTTC. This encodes CASSMHGGGNYGYTF.

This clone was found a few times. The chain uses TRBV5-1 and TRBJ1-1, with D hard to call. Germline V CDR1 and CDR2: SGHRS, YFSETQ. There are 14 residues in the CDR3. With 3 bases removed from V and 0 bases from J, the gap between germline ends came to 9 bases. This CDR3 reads CASSSQTVNTEAFF. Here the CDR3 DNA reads TGCGCCAGCAGCTCCCAGACGGTGAACACTGAAGCTTTCTTT.

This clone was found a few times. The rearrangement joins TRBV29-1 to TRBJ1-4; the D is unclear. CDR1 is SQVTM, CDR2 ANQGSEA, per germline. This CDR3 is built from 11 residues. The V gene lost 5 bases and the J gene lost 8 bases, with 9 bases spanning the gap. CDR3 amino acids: CSVQREEKLFF. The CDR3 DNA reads TGCAGCGTTCAACGAGAAGAAAAACTGTTTTTT.

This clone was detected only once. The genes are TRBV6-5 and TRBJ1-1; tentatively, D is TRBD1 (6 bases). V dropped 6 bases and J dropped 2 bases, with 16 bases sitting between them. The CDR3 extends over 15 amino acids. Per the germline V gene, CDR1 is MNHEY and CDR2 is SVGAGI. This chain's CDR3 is CASRTTGTPNTEAFF. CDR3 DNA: TGTGCCAGCAGGACGACCGGGACACCTAACACTGAAGCTTTCTTT.

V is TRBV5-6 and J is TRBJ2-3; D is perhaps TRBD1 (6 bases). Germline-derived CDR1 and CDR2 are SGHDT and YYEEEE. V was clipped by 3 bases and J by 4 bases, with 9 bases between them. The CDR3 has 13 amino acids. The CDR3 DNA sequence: TGTGCCAGCAGCTCGGACAGTTCAGATACGCAGTATTTT. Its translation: CASSSDSSDTQYF.